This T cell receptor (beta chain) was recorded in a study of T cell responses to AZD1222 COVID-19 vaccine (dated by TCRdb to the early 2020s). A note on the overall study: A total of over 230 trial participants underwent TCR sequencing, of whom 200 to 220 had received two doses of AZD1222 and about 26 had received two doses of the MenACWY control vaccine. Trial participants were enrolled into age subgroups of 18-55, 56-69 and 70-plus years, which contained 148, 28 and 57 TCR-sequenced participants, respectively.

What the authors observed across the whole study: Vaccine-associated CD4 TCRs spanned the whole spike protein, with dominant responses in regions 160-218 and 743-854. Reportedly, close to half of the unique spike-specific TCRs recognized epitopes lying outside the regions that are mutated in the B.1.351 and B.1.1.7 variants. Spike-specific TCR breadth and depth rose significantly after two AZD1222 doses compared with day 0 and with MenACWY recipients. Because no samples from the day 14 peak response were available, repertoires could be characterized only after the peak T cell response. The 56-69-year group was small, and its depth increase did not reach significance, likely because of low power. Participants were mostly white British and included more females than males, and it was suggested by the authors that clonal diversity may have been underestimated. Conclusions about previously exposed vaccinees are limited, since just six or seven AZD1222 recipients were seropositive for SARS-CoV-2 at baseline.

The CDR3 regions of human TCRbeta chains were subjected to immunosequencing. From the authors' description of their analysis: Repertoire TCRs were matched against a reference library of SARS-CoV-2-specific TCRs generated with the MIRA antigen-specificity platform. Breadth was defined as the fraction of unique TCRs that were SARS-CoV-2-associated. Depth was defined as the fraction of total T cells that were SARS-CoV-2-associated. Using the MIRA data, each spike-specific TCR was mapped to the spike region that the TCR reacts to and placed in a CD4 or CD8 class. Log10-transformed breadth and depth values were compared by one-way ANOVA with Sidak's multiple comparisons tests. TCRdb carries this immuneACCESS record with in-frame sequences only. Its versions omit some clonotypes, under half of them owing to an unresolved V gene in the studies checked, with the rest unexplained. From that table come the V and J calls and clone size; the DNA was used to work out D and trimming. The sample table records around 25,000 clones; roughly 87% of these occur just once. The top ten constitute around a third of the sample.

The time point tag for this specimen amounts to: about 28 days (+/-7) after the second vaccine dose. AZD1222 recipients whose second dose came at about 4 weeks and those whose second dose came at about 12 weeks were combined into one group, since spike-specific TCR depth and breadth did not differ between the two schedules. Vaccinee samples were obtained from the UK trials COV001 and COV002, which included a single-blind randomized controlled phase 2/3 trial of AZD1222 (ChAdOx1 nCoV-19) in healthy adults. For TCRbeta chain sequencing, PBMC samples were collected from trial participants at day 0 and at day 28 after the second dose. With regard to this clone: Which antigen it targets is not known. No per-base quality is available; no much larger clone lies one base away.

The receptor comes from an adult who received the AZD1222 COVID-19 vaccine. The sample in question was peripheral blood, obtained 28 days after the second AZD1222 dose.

The CDR3 region reads CASRAGTGGYEQFF. In nucleotides, the sequence is TGTGCCAGCAGGGCCGGGACGGGGGGTTATGAGCAGTTCTTC. Recombination connected TRBV2 to TRBJ2-1; 7 central bases correspond to TRBD2. V ends up 6 bases short and J 8 bases short, with an unmatched junction base count of 10. The CDR3 runs 14 amino acids, cysteine and phenylalanine included. Kept here is only the CDR3 DNA, which spans 42 bases and is read in frame from base 1. The CDR1 and CDR2 encoded by the germline V gene are SNHLY and FYNNEI.